This TCR beta chain came from a study of T-cell memory formation after mild COVID-19. The study's findings and limits: Clones shrinking from day 15 to 85 showed even CD4/CD8 mixes; later expanders tilted CD4+. Pre-infection memory held some responding clones, suggesting pre-existing cross-reactive T cells responded.

On this clonotype itself: What it recognizes is unknown.

TCRdb fed the 5' RACE reads into MiXCR, producing one record per CDR3 protein. This table has tens of thousands of distinct CDR3 sequences, 10% to 15% appearing once. The V gene's germline CDR1 is SQVTM and CDR2 ANQGSEA. With 7 bases removed from V and 7 bases from J, the gap between germline ends came to 20 bases. The CDR3 contains 14 residues. J is TRBJ2-1 and V is TRBV29-1, with no clear D. The specimen sequenced was PBMCs or a T cell subset sorted from them (not recorded which). This TCR derives from an adult woman who had mild COVID-19 (a few samples of this study predate the infection). Cell type and time point are not known. CDR3 DNA sequence: TGCAGCGCCATACAGACTGGCCTGAGGAATGAGCAGTTCTTC. This sequence encodes CSAIQTGLRNEQFF.